The 4 T cell receptor beta chains reported below all come from one sample, sequenced in a study of cytomegalovirus exposure and HLA in healthy donors. In the PCR, 60 Vbeta and 13 Jbeta primers were used. The assay was immunoSEQ multiplex PCR, and TCRdb's table has in-frame clones only and misses some. Counted here are about 190,000 clones, roughly 77% occurring once; the ten biggest clones make up approximately 4.6%. Sequenced material: PBMCs. These receptors were collected from a man aged 25-45 years in good health and CMV-seropositive.

This chain joins TRBV18 and TRBJ2-1; 11 nucleotides agree with TRBD2. The CDR3 totals 16 residues. The J segment lost 4 bases and the V segment lost 3 bases, leaving 5 bases of the junction unmatched. CDR1 and CDR2 (germline): KGHSH, LQKENI. The CDR3 DNA sequence: TGTGCCAGCTCACCCCAGACTAGCGGGAAGTACAATGAGCAGTTCTTC. This codes for CASSPQTSGKYNEQFF.

In its sample, this clone was seen a few times. This chain links TRBV2 with TRBJ2-5; 16 bases fit TRBD2. The CDR3 totals 16 residues. Germline CDR1 reads SNHLY; CDR2 reads FYNNEI. Trimming took 6 bases from V and 5 from J; bases not matched to a gene: 6. CDR3 bases: TGTGCCAGCAGCCAGGGACTAGCGGGGGGGCATGAGACCCAGTACTTC. It encodes CASSQGLAGGHETQYF.

The chain joins TRBV18 to TRBJ2-5, with D unresolved. Trimming cost V 3 bases and J 2 bases, with 7 bases left between them. CDR3 size: 13 residues. Germline assignment: CDR1 KGHSH and CDR2 LQKENI. The CDR3, as DNA: TGTGCCAGCTCACCGAGGAGTCAAGAGACCCAGTACTTC. This codes for CASSPRSQETQYF.

The chain recombines TRBV19 with TRBJ1-1; 8 bases fit TRBD1. The junction had 9 bases not matched to a gene; V was cut back by 5 bases and J by 4 bases. Germline loops: CDR1 LNHDA, CDR2 SQIVND (reference sequence). This CDR3 spans 15 amino acids. In DNA, the CDR3 is TGTGCCAGTAGTCCCTACAGGGGGGGGAGCACTGAAGCTTTCTTT. Residues: CASSPYRGGSTEAFF.